What follows are 10 T cell receptor beta chains derived from one specimen sequenced in a study of T cells in localized non-small cell lung cancer. Sequencing was performed with immunoSEQ multiplex PCR; in TCRdb, only in-frame clones are kept and a portion is missing. The profile covers 1,500 to 2,000 clones, with about a fifth appearing a single time and approximately 15% taken by the ten largest. The input for sequencing was normal lung tissue next to the tumor, taken before any cancer treatment. Receptors originate from a female donor at least 60 years old with stage I lung adenocarcinoma.

This chain joins TRBV11-3 and TRBJ2-7, with 8 bases aligning to TRBD2. CDR1 is SGHNT, CDR2 YENEEA, per germline. The CDR3 extends over 15 amino acids. V lost 6 bases and J lost 5; bases outside the gene matches: 12. DNA of the CDR3: TGTGCCAGCAGACCTGGGACGGGGGGGCTAAACGAGCAGTACTTC. Its translation is CASRPGTGGLNEQYF. Combining the CDR3 with reference TRBV11-3 and TRBJ2-7 gives the whole variable domain EAGVVQSPRYKIIEKKQPVAFWCNPISGHNTLYWYLQNLGQGPELLIRYENEEAVDDSQLPKDRFSAERLKGVDSTLKIQPAELGDSAVYLCASRPGTGGLNEQYFGPGTRLTVT.

With regard to this clone: The same CDR3 is also encoded by other DNA sequences in this sample. The chain joins TRBV18 to TRBJ2-5, with TRBD2 as a possible D gene (6 bases). Germline CDR1 KGHSH, CDR2 LQKENI. V was cut by 3 bases and J by 5 bases, with 10 bases left in between. CDR3 length: 13 amino acids. The CDR3 sequence is CASSPAGSETQYF. The CDR3 nucleotides are TGTGCCAGCTCACCCGCGGGGTCCGAGACCCAGTACTTC. The whole variable domain, filled in from reference TRBV18 and TRBJ2-5, reads NAGVMQNPRHLVRRRGQEARLRCSPMKGHSHVYWYRQLPEEGLKFMVYLQKENIIDESGMPKERFSAEFPKEGPSILRIQQVVRGDSAAYFCASSPAGSETQYFGPGTRLLVL.

This chain links TRBV18 with TRBJ1-1, with TRBD1 identical over 7 bases. The CDR3 consists of 14 residues. J lost 2 bases, V lost 4 bases, and 4 bases had no gene match. Germline CDR1 is KGHSH and CDR2 is LQKENI. CDR3 bases: TGTGCCAGCTCACGACAGGGTGCAAACACTGAAGCTTTCTTT. Residues: CASSRQGANTEAFF.

A word on this clone: Compared with germline, one end of the junction differs, possibly owing to a read error. The chain recombines TRBV6-8 with TRBJ2-2; D ambiguous. There are 13 residues in the CDR3. Germline assignment: CDR1 MNHGY and CDR2 SAAAGT. CDR3 DNA: TGTGCCAGCAGTGACTCTAGCACCGGGGAGCTGTTTTTT. It specifies CASSDSSTGELFF.

In its sample, this clone was seen a few times. The chain carries TRBV11-3 and TRBJ1-6; 12 nucleotides agree with TRBD1. Per germline, CDR1 SGHNT and CDR2 YENEEA. V gave up 6 bases and J gave up 0 bases; unmatched junction bases: 6. The CDR3 is 18 residues long. The CDR3 here is CASRPGTGGSSYNSPLHF. The CDR3 nucleotides are TGTGCCAGCAGGCCCGGGACAGGGGGCTCCTCCTATAATTCACCCCTCCACTTT.

The table lists this clone with a few counts. V and J are TRBV30 and TRBJ1-1; D not certain. Trimming took off 2 bases at V and 5 bases at J, with 12 bases between the two ends. This CDR3 comprises 13 residues. Germline V gene sequence: CDR1 GTSNPN, CDR2 SVGIG (reference sequence). CDR3 in DNA: TGTGCCTGGAGTAGGGTAGAGCGGACTGAAGCTTTCTTT. Its protein is CAWSRVERTEAFF.

This clone was recorded a few times. This chain links TRBV6-8 with TRBJ2-7; 9 bases fit TRBD1. The CDR3 runs to 15 residues. Germline trimming cut 6 bases from V and 0 bases from J; bases unmatched to any gene: 6. Germline lookup yields CDR1 MNHGY and CDR2 SAAAGT. In DNA form, the CDR3 reads TGTGCCAGCAGAACAGGGGGCTCGAGCTCCTACGAGCAGTACTTC. It is translated as CASRTGGSSSYEQYF.

The chain joins TRBV11-3 to TRBJ1-2; a weak D match, TRBD1 (5 bases). Deletions cut 5 bases from V and 2 bases from J, with 12 bases between. CDR1 SGHNT and CDR2 YENEEA come from the germline V gene. The CDR3 extends over 14 amino acids. The CDR3 is CASSPTRGNYGYTF. CDR3 nucleotides: TGTGCCAGCAGCCCCACCCGGGGCAACTATGGCTACACCTTC. The complete variable domain, with remaining parts taken from reference TRBV11-3 and TRBJ1-2, reads EAGVVQSPRYKIIEKKQPVAFWCNPISGHNTLYWYLQNLGQGPELLIRYENEEAVDDSQLPKDRFSAERLKGVDSTLKIQPAELGDSAVYLCASSPTRGNYGYTFGSGTRLTVV.

This clone is judged medium-sized. The chain uses TRBV7-2 and TRBJ2-5, with a possible D match to TRBD1 (6 bases). Trimming pared 2 bases from V and 5 bases from J, leaving 9 bases between. Germline V gene data show CDR1 as SGHTA and CDR2 as FQGNSA. There are 13 residues in the CDR3. The CDR3 DNA reads as TGTGCCAGCAGCTTACCTAGGGGGGAGACCCAGTACTTC. Translation: CASSLPRGETQYF.

The rearrangement links TRBV18 to TRBJ2-2; D not certain. The CDR3 length is 16 residues. Germline CDR1 KGHSH, CDR2 LQKENI. With 0 bases removed from V and 1 base from J, the gap between germline ends came to 9 bases. The CDR3 region is CASSPPNSMNTGELFF. CDR3 sequence (DNA): TGTGCCAGCTCACCACCTAACAGCATGAACACCGGGGAGCTGTTTTTT.